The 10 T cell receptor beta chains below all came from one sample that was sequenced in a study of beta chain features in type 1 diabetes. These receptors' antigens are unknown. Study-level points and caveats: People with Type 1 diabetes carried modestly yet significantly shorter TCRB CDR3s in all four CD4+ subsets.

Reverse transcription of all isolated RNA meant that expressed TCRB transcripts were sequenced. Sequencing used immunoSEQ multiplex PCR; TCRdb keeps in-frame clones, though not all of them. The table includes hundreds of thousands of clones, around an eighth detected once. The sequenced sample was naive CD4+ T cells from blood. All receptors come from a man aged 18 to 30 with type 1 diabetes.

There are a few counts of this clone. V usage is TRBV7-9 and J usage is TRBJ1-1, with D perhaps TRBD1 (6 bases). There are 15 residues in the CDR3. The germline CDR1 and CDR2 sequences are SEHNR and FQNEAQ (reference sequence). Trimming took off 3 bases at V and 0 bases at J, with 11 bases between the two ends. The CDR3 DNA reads TGTGCCAGCAGCTTGGGGGCAGCCTTGAACACTGAAGCTTTCTTT. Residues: CASSLGAALNTEAFF.

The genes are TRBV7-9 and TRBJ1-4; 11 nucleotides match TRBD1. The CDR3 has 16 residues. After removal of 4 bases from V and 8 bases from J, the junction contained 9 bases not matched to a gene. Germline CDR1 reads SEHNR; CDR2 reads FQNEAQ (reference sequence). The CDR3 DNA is TGTGCCAGCAGCTCCGCTCCGGGACAGGGGGTAGAAAAACTGTTTTTT. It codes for CASSSAPGQGVEKLFF.

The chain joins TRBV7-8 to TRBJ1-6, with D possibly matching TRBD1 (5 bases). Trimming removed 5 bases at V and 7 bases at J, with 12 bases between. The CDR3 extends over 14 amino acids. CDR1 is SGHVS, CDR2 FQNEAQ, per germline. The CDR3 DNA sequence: TGTGCCAGCAGCCCCGGGGGGTCAAATTCACCCCTCCACTTT. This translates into CASSPGGSNSPLHF.

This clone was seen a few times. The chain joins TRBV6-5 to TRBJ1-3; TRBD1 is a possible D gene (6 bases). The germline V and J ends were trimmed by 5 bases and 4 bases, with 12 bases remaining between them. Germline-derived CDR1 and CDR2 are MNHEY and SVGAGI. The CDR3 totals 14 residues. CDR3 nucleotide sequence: TGTGCCAGCAGTCCGGGGACATCGGGAAACACCATATATTTT. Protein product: CASSPGTSGNTIYF.

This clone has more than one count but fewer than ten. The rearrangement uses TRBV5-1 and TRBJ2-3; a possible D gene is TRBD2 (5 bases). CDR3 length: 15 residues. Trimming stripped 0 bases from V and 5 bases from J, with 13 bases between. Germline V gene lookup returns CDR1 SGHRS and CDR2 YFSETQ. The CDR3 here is CASSLAASSQDTQYF. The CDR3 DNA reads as TGCGCCAGCAGCTTGGCGGCTAGCAGTCAAGATACGCAGTATTTT.

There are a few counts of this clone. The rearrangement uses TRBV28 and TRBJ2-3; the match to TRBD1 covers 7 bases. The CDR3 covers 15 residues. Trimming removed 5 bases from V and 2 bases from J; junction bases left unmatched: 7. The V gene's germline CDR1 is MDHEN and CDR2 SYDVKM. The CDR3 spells CASSPGDRNTDTQYF. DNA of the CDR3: TGTGCCAGCAGTCCCGGGGACAGAAACACAGATACGCAGTATTTT.

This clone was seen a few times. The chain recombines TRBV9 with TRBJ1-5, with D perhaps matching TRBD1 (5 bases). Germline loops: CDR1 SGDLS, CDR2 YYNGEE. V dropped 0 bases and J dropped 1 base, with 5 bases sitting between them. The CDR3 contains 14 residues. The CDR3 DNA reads TGTGCCAGCAGCGTAGCAGGGAGCAATCAGCCCCAGCATTTT. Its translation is CASSVAGSNQPQHF.

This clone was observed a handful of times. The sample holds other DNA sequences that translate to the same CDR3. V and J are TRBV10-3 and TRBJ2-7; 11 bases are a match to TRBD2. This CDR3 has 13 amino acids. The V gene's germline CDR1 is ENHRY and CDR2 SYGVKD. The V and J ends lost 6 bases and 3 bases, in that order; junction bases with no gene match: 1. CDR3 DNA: TGTGCCATCAGGCTAGCGGGGGGCTACGAGCAGTACTTC. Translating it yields CAIRLAGGYEQYF.

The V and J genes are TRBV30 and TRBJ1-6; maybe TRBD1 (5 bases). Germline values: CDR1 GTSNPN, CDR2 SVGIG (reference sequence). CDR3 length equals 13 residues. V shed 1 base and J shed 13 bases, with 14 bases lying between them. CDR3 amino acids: CAWSGDSWTPLHF. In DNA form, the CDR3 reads TGTGCCTGGAGTGGGGACTCTTGGACCCCCCTCCACTTT.

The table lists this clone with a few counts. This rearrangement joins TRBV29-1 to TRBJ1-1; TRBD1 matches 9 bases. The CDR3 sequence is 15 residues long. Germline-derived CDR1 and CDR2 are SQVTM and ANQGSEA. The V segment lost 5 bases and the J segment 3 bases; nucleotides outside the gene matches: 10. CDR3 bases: TGCAGCGTTTCGGGACAGGGTCTTGGAGACACTGAAGCTTTCTTT. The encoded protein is CSVSGQGLGDTEAFF.